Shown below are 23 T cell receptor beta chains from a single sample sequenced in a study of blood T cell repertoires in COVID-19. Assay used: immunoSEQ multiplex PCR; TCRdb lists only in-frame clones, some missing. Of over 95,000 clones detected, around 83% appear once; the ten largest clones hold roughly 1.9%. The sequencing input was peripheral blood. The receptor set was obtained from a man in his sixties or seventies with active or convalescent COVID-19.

The CDR3 region has the DNA TGTGCCAGCAGCATCCAGGAGAACACTGAAGCTTTCTTT. Protein product: CASSIQENTEAFF. The chain joins TRBV7-3 to TRBJ1-1; D is ambiguous. CDR1 is SGHTA, CDR2 FQGTGA, per germline. V lost 5 bases to trimming and J lost 1 base, with 8 bases between them. The CDR3 length is 13 residues.

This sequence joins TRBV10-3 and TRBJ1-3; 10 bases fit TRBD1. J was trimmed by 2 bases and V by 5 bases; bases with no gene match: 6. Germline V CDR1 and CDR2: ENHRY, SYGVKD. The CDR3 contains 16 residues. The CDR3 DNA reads TGTGCCATCAGTAACCCCGGACAGGGGGCTGGAAACACCATATATTTT. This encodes CAISNPGQGAGNTIYF.

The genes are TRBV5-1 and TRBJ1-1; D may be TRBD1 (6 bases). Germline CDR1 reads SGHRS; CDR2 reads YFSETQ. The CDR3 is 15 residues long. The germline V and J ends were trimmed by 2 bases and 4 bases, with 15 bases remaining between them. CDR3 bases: TGCGCCAGCAGCTTCTCAGGGGATCTAGTCACTGAAGCTTTCTTT. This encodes CASSFSGDLVTEAFF.

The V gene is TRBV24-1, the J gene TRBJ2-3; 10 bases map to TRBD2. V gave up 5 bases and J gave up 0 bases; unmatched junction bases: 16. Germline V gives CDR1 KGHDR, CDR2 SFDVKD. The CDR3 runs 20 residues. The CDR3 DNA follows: TGTGCCACCAGTGTTTCGGGGTCGCTAGCGGGGGTTGTTAGCACAGATACGCAGTATTTT. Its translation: CATSVSGSLAGVVSTDTQYF.

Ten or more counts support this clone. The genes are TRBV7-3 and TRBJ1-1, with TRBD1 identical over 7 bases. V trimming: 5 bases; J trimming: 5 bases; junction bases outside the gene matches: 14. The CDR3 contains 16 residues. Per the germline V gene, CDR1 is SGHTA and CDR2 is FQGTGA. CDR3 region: CASSLQPTRQGTEAFF. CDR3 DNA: TGTGCCAGCAGCCTCCAGCCCACCCGACAGGGTACTGAAGCTTTCTTT.

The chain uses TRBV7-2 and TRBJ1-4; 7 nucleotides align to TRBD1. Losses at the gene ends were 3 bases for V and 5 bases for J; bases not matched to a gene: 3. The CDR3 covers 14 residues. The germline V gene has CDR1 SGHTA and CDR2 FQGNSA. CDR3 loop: CASSLTGSNEKLFF. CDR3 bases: TGTGCCAGCAGCTTGACAGGGTCAAATGAAAAACTGTTTTTT.

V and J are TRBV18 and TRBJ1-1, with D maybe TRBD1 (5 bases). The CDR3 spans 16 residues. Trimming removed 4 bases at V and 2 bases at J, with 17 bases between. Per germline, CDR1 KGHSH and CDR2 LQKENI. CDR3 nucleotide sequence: TGTGCCAGCTCACGCTTTGCGTGGGGGGGTAACACTGAAGCTTTCTTT. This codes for CASSRFAWGGNTEAFF.

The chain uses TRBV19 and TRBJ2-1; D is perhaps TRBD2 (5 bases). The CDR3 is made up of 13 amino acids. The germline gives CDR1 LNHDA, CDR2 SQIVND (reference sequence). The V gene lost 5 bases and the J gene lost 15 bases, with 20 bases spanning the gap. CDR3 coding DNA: TGTGCCAGTAGTGGCTTTGGGCACGGCGGGCGGTTCTTC. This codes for CASSGFGHGGRFF.

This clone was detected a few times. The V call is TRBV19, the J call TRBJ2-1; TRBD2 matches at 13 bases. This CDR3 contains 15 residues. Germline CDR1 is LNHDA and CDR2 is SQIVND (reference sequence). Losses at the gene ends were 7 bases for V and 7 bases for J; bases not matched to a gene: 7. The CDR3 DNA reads TGTGCCAGTAAGGAAAGGACTAGCGGGAGAAATGAGCAGTTCTTC. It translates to CASKERTSGRNEQFF. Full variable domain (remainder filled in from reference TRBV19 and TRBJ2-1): DGGITQSPKYLFRKEGQNVTLSCEQNLNHDAMYWYRQDPGQGLRLIYYSQIVNDFQKGDIAEGYSVSREKKESFPLTVTSAQKNPTAFYLCASKERTSGRNEQFFGPGTRLTVL.

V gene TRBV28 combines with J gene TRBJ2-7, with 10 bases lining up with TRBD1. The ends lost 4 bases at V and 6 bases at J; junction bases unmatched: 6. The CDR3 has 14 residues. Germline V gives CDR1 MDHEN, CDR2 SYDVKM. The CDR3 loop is CASSSGQGLLEQYF. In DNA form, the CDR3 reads TGTGCCAGCAGTTCGGGACAGGGGCTCCTCGAGCAGTACTTC.

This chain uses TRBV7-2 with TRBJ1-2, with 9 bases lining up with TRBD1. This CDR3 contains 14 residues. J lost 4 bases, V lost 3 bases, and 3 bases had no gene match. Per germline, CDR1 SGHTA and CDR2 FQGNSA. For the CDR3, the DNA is TGTGCCAGCAGCTTGGGACAGGGAGTCTATGGCTACACCTTC. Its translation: CASSLGQGVYGYTF.

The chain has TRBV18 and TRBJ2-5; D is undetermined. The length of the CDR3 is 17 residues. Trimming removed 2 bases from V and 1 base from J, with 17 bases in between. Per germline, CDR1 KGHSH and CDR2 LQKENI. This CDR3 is CASSPIAATGSQETQYF. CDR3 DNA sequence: TGTGCCAGCTCACCAATTGCGGCAACCGGGTCCCAAGAGACCCAGTACTTC.

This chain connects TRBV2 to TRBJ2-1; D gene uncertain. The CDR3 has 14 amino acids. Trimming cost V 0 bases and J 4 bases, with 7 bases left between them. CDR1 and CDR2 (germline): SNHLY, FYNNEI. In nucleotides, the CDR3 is TGTGCCAGCAGTGAAGCTCATAGATACAATGAGCAGTTCTTC. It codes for CASSEAHRYNEQFF.

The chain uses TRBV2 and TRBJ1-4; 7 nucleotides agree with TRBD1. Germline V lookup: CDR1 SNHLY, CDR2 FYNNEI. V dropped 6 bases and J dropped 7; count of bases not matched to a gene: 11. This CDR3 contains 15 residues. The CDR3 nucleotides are TGTGCCAGCAGCGCCGGGCCTCAGGGGGGTGAAAAACTGTTTTTT. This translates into CASSAGPQGGEKLFF.

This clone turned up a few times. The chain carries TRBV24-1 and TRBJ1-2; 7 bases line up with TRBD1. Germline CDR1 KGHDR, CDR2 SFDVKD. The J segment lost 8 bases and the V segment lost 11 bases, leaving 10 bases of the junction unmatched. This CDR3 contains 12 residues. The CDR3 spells CANLGTALGYTF. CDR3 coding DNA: TGTGCCAATCTAGGGACAGCCCTAGGCTACACCTTC.

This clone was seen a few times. The CDR3 DNA is TGTGCCAGCAGGGGGCCCGCGGGGGTTGGTCAGCCCCAGCATTTT. Translating gives CASRGPAGVGQPQHF. The rearrangement uses TRBV2 and TRBJ1-5, with a possible D match to TRBD1 (5 bases). Trimming removed 6 bases at V and 6 bases at J, with 18 bases between. Per germline, CDR1 SNHLY and CDR2 FYNNEI. The CDR3 extends over 15 amino acids.

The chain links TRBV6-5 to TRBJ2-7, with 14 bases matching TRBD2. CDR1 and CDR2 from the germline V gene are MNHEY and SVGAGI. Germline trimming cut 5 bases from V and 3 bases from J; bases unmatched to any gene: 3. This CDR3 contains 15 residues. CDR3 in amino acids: CASSQGTSGSYEQYF. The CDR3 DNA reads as TGTGCCAGCAGTCAGGGGACTAGCGGGAGCTACGAGCAGTACTTC.

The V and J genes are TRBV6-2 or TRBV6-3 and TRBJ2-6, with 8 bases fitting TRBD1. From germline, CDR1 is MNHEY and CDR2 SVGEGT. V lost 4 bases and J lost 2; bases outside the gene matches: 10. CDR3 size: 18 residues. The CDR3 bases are TGTGCCAGCAGTTCTCTGGACAGGGCAAGAACTGGGGCCAACGTCCTGACTTTC. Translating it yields CASSSLDRARTGANVLTF.

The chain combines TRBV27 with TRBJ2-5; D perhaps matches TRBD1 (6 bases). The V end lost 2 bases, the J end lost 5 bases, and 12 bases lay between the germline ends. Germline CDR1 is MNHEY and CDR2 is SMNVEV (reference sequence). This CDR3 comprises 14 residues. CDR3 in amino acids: CASSLQGNSETQYF. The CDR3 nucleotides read TGTGCCAGCAGTTTACAGGGGAATAGTGAGACCCAGTACTTC.

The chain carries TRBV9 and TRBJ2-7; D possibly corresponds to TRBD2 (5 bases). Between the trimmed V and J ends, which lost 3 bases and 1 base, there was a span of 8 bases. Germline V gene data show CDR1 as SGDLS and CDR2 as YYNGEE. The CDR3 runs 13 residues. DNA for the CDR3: TGTGCCAGCAGCGCGTGGGAGTCCTACGAGCAGTACTTC. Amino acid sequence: CASSAWESYEQYF.

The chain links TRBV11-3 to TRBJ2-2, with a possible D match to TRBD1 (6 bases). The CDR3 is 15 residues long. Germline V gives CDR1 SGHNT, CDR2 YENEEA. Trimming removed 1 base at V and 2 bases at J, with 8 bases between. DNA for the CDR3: TGTGCCAGCAGCTTAGGAGGGGGAAACACCGGGGAGCTGTTTTTT. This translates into CASSLGGGNTGELFF.

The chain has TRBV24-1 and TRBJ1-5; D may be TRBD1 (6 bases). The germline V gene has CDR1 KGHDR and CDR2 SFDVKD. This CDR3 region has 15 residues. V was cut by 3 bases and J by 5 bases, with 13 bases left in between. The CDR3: CATSDDTGKDQPQHF. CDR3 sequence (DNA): TGTGCCACCAGTGATGATACAGGGAAGGATCAGCCCCAGCATTTT.

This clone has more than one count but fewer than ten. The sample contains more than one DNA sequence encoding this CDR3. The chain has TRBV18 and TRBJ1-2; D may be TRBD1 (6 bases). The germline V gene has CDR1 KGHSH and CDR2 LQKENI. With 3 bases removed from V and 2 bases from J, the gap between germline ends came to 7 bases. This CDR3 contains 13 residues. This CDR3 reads CASSPDRNYGYTF. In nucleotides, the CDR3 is TGTGCCAGCTCACCGGACAGAAACTATGGCTACACCTTC.